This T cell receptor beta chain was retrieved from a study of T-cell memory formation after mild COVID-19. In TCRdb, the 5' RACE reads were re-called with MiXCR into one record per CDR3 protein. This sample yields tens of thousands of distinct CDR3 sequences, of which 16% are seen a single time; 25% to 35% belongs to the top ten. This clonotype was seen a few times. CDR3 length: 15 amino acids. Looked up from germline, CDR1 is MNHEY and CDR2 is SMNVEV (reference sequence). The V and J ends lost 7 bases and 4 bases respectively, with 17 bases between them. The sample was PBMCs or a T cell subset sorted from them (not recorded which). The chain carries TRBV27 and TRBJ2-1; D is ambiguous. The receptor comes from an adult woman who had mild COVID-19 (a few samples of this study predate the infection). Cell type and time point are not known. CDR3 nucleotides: TGTGCCAGCAACCCATTTCCCCGAAGTTACAATGAGCAGTTCTTC. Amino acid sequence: CASNPFPRSYNEQFF.